This T cell receptor (beta chain) was obtained from a study of T cell clonality in common variable immunodeficiency. General study findings and limits: Compared with controls, CVID subjects had fewer shared TCRbeta clones. Reportedly, TCR beta sequences from common variable immunodeficiency showed fewer deletions and N-nucleotide insertions.

This CDR3 comprises 15 residues. CDR1 and CDR2 from the germline V gene are MRHNA and SNTAGT. V was cut by 6 bases and J by 4 bases, with 16 bases left in between. Data came from immunoSEQ multiplex PCR; TCRdb stores just in-frame clones and leaves some out. Captured here are 40,000 to 65,000 clones, none seen once; the top ten comprise 1.8%. This clone appeared many times. Its antigen is not identified. The DNA ends 3 residues before the CDR3 does, and the rest of the CDR3 is filled in from the germline J gene. Both groups were predominantly of Caucasian heritage. Each donor provided roughly 4.5 to 9 ml of heparinized whole blood.

Sequenced material: peripheral blood mononuclear cells. The origin of this receptor is a person aged 18 to 70 in good health. V gene TRBV6-4 combines with J gene TRBJ2-1, with D tentatively TRBD1 or TRBD2 (6 bases each). The sequenced part of the CDR3 DNA is TGTGCCAGCAGCGCAGGGGAGGTAGGGTACAATGAG. This encodes CASSAGEVGYNE. The CDR3 reads in full as CASSAGEVGYNEQFF.